Detailed here is one TCR beta chain. Only a few counts were recorded for this clone. Its cognate antigen has yet to be identified. Base-call qualities are not available, and no considerably larger clone is one nucleotide away. TCRbeta CDR3 regions were amplified from genomic DNA using the immunoSEQ Assay, a bias-controlled multiplex PCR. Per the authors' processing: Nucleated cell counts per sample were estimated from amplification of reference gene primers within the assay. Sequence reads were collapsed and filtered to measure the absolute abundance of every unique TCRbeta CDR3 rearrangement. For each sample, productive Simpson clonality was calculated as the square root of Simpson's diversity index across productive rearrangements. TCRdb took this table from immuneACCESS and kept in-frame rearrangements with V and J called. Such tables lack part of the clones; where checked against another copy, unresolved V genes explain under half of the gap, and the rest is unexplained. D and trimming were read from the DNA, whereas the V and J calls and clone size are those reported in that table. For this sample there are under 200,000 clones; approximately 86% appear just once. The ten largest clones represent under 3.5% of the sample.

This sample is drawn from a study of blood T cell repertoires in COVID-19 (dated by TCRdb to 2020 to 2021). Concerning the study at large: Samples covering the acute and convalescent phases of COVID-19 were provided by collaborators in the United States, Italy and Spain. A freely available public database, intended as a resource for researchers studying the immune response to SARS-CoV-2, is where the repertoires were released. The samples were drawn from two sources: the first 160 participants of the ongoing ImmuneRACE study, and fewer than 1,500 subjects contributed by 6 global collaborators. A de-identified subject ID, COVID-19 status, age in years and sex were almost always included in the sample metadata. The prospective study material was composed of cDNA or gDNA derived from T cells, B-cell-depleted T cells, or PBMCs. Where HLA class I and class II types were available, the types were taken from metadata supplied by the sample provider, not from assay-based typing. Deeply sampled blood TCRbeta repertoires from subjects exposed to, actively infected with, or recovered from COVID-19 were included in the dataset. On the study overall, not on this receptor specifically: The quantity of clinical and demographic metadata differed by source and by participant and was supplied without curation.

The collaborating institutions used their own protocols to collect whole blood in K2EDTA tubes. For TCRbeta analysis, collaborators shipped samples as frozen whole blood, isolated PBMCs, or DNA extracted from either of those sample types. The junction shows trimming of 5 bases on V and 6 bases on J, and the gene matches do not reach 8 bases of it. CDR1 is given as SGDLS and CDR2 as YYNGEE, both from the germline V gene. The CDR3 holds 14 amino acids from the cysteine to the phenylalanine. CDR3 DNA only is kept here, 42 bases in frame from base 1. The TCR comes from a man in his 70s with acute or convalescent COVID-19. The sequence joins TRBV9 to TRBJ1-5; 7 nucleotides in the junction match TRBD1. Input material: peripheral blood. CDR3 region: CASSEGAQGQPQHF. The nucleotide sequence reads as follows: TGTGCCAGCAGTGAGGGGGCGCAGGGTCAGCCCCAGCATTTT.